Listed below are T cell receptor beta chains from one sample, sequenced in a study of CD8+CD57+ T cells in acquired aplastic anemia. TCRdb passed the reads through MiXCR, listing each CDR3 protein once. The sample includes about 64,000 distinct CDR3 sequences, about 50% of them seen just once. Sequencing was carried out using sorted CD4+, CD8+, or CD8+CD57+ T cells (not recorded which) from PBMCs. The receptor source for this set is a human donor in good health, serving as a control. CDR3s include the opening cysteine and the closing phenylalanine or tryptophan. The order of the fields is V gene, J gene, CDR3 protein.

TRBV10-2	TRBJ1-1	CASSERTTGSAEAFF
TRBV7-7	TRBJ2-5	CASSLGQVETQYF
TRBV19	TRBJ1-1	CASRDFPNTEAFF
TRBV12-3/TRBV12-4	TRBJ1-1	CASSSRGLNTEAFF
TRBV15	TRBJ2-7	CATSGPGLAGYEQYF
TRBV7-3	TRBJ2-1	CASSLTGGGGLTYNEQFF
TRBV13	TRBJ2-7	CASSFSGTGIKSYEQYF
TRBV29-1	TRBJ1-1	CSAPFRGRGERAFF
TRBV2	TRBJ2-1	CASVGHGEYNEQFF
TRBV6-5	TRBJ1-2	CASSYSRGGYTF
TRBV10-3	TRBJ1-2	CAISEPEGISYGYTF
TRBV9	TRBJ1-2	CASSSLGDGYTF
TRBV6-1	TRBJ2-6	CASSARRGAGANVLTF
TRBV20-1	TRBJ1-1	CSALGQSGQAFF
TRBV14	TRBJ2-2	CASSQVSSGSTGELFF
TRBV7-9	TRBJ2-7	CASSPPGQVYEQYF
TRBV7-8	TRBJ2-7	CASSPGHEQYF
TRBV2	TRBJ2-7	CASALTHEQYF
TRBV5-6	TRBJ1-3	CASGLRGQRGNTIYF
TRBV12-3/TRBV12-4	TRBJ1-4	CASRASGQGSEKLFF
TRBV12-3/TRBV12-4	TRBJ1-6	CASSMDPISQNNSPLHF
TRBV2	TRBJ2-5	CASSTQYQETQYF
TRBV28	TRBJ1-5	CASSLRGKGNQPQHF
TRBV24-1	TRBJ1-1	CATRGTGDTEAFF
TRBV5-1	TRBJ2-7	CASSLAFGTTNSDGKQYF
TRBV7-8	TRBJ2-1	CASSLGRILGDEQFF
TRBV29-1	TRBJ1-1	CSVEGRGERVTEAFF
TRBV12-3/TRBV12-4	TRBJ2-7	CASSFWVDYEQYF
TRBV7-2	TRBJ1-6	CASSLGRDRGSPLHF
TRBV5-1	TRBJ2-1	CASSTLSPANEQFF
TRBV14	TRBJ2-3	CASSQETGGASGSTDTQYF
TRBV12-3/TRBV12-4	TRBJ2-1	CASSLGQYNEQFF
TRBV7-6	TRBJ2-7	CASSLVTGAEAYEQYF
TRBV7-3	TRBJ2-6	CATRGPGANVLTF
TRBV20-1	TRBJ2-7	CSARDYRYEQYF
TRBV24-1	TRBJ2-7	CATSDLPDRGKGYEQYF
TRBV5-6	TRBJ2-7	CASSFRTSGYEQYF
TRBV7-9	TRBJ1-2	CASSLVFDGYTF
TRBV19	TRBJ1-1	CASSTQTGRTEAFF
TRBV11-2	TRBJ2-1	CASSLKFSVNNEQFF
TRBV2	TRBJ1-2	CASSFRGARGYTF
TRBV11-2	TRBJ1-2	CASSLKMGDRILNGYTF
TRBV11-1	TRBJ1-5	CASSPRTGTRNQPQHF
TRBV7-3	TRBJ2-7	CASSFGLVEQYF
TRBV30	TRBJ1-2	CAWRRDRGNGYTF
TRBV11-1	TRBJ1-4	CASSLGLAGANEKLFF
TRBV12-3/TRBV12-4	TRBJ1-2	CASSKTRGNYGYTF
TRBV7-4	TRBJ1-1	CASSLRARGTEAFF
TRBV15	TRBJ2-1	CATSSPILAGGRDEQFF
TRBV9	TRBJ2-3	CASSVVPTGTDTQYF